This is a list of T cell receptor beta chains from one sample in a study of cytomegalovirus exposure and HLA in healthy donors. Profiled with immunoSEQ multiplex PCR; TCRdb holds only in-frame clones, not every one. The sample yields about 93,000 clones, nearly 80% seen once. Material: PBMCs. These receptors all stem from a woman aged 40 to 50 in good health and CMV-seronegative. Both conserved end residues are part of each CDR3. A D gene is named only where the DNA matches it firmly. The size entry is marked missing in some rows and otherwise reads once, few, many or a size class.

CSVREANEQFF | TGCAGCGTCCGGGAGGCCAATGAGCAGTTCTTC | TRBV29-1 | once | TRBD2 | TRBJ2-1
CASSIASGNPSGEQFF | TGTGCCAGTAGTATTGCTAGCGGGAATCCATCTGGTGAGCAGTTCTTC | TRBV19 | - | TRBD2 | TRBJ2-1
CASSRISGGRAVNEQFF | TGTGCCAGCAGCCGCATATCCGGCGGGAGGGCCGTCAATGAGCAGTTCTTC | TRBV7-6 | - | TRBD2 | TRBJ2-1
CASSSRTADNEQFF | TGTGCCAGCAGCTCGAGGACAGCGGACAATGAGCAGTTCTTC | TRBV7-9 | - | - | TRBJ2-1
CASSSLAGEYNEQFF | TGTGCCAGCAGTTCACTAGCGGGAGAATACAATGAGCAGTTCTTC | TRBV2 | - | TRBD2 | TRBJ2-1
CASRGREKNGTGELFF | TGTGCCAGCAGGGGGCGGGAAAAGAATGGCACCGGGGAGCTGTTTTTT | TRBV7-9 | once | - | TRBJ2-2
CASNSGTDTQYF | TGTGCCAGCAATAGCGGGACAGATACGCAGTATTTT | TRBV2 | few | TRBD2 | TRBJ2-3
CASSLLTASYEQYF | TGCGCCAGCAGCTTGCTTACTGCCTCCTACGAGCAGTACTTC | TRBV5-1 | - | - | TRBJ2-7
CASSDGRPNTGELFF | TGTGCCAGCAGCGACGGGAGGCCCAACACCGGGGAGCTGTTTTTT | TRBV9 | - | TRBD2 | TRBJ2-2
CASSSGATYQPQHF | TGTGCCAGCAGCTCGGGAGCCACCTATCAGCCCCAGCATTTT | TRBV5-6 | few | - | TRBJ1-5
CASSPTSTRDYNEQFF | TGTGCCAGCAGCCCAACCAGCACGAGGGATTACAATGAGCAGTTCTTC | TRBV14 | - | - | TRBJ2-1
CASSPGGRNYGYTF | TGTGCCAGTAGTCCCGGGGGAAGGAACTATGGCTACACCTTC | TRBV19 | - | - | TRBJ1-2
CASSVDGGQKSYGYTF | TGTGCCAGCAGCGTAGACGGAGGACAGAAAAGCTATGGCTACACCTTC | TRBV9 | - | - | TRBJ1-2
CASLRDRPYEQYF | TGTGCCAGCCTCCGGGACAGGCCCTACGAGCAGTACTTC | TRBV11-3 | - | TRBD1 | TRBJ2-7
CASHIAGGPGDTQYF | TGCGCCAGTCATATAGCGGGAGGGCCGGGAGATACGCAGTATTTT | TRBV5-1 | few | TRBD2 | TRBJ2-3
CASSRGPLGETQYF | TGTGCCAGCAGCAGGGGTCCCTTAGGAGAGACCCAGTACTTC | TRBV9 | - | - | TRBJ2-5
CATSRSAVASNEQYF | TGTGCCACCAGCAGGTCAGCGGTAGCCAGCAACGAGCAGTACTTC | TRBV15 | - | - | TRBJ2-7
CASSYGQTSSTDTQYF | TGTGCCAGCAGTTACGGGCAGACCTCTAGCACAGATACGCAGTATTTT | TRBV6-5 | - | - | TRBJ2-3
CAWGLAGGSGELFF | TGTGCCTGGGGACTAGCGGGGGGGTCCGGGGAGCTGTTTTTT | TRBV30 | - | TRBD2 | TRBJ2-2
CASSYSAGIETQYF | TGTGCCAGCAGTTACTCGGCAGGGATAGAGACCCAGTACTTC | TRBV6-5 | - | - | TRBJ2-5
CASSSGQGPEQYF | TGTGCCAGCAGCTCGGGACAGGGGCCCGAGCAGTACTTC | TRBV7-9 | - | TRBD1 | TRBJ2-7
CASRETGTGGGYTF | TGTGCCAGCAGAGAGACCGGGACAGGGGGAGGCTACACCTTC | TRBV28 | once | TRBD1 | TRBJ1-2
CASSYSGGSSGYTF | TGTGCCAGCAGTTACTCGGGCGGGTCTAGTGGCTACACCTTC | TRBV6-5 | - | - | TRBJ1-2
CASSLANNEQFF | TGTGCCAGCAGCTTGGCTAACAATGAGCAGTTCTTC | TRBV5-4 | - | - | TRBJ2-1
CASSLVGQKNQPQHF | TGTGCCAGCAGCTTGGTAGGACAGAAGAATCAGCCCCAGCATTTT | TRBV5-8 | - | - | TRBJ1-5
CASSAQQGAGNSPLHF | TGTGCCAGCAGTGCTCAACAGGGGGCAGGTAATTCACCCCTCCACTTT | TRBV6-1 | - | TRBD1 | TRBJ1-6
CSARDREGSQPQHF | TGCAGCGCCCGGGACAGGGAAGGGAGTCAGCCCCAGCATTTT | TRBV29-1 | once | TRBD1 | TRBJ1-5
CAGRVSSLYEQYF | TGTGCCGGCAGGGTCAGTAGCCTTTACGAGCAGTACTTC | TRBV28 | once | - | TRBJ2-7
CASSPWAGEAGCYTF | TGTGCCAGCAGCCCCTGGGCAGGGGAAGCGGGGTGCTACACCTTC | TRBV6-5 | once | - | TRBJ1-2
CASRLVGQNTGELFF | TGTGCAAGTCGCTTAGTGGGACAGAACACCGGGGAGCTGTTTTTT | TRBV12-2 | - | - | TRBJ2-2
CASRTLGGGEQFF | TGCGCCAGCCGAACATTGGGAGGAGGCGAGCAGTTCTTC | TRBV4-1 | - | - | TRBJ2-1
CASSRGGAGGPDEQFF | TGTGCCAGCAGCCGGGGGGGGGCGGGAGGGCCGGATGAGCAGTTCTTC | TRBV4-2 | - | TRBD2 | TRBJ2-1
CSVVSSGHEQYF | TGCAGCGTTGTCTCTAGCGGGCACGAGCAGTACTTC | TRBV29-1 | few | TRBD2 | TRBJ2-7
CASAWDRVTDTQYF | TGTGCCAGCGCATGGGACAGGGTCACAGATACGCAGTATTTT | TRBV7-2 | - | TRBD1 | TRBJ2-3
CASSRRGIAFF | TGTGCCAGCAGTCGCAGGGGGATAGCTTTCTTT | TRBV28 | - | TRBD1 | TRBJ1-1
CASSLYQFRQTKNYGYTF | TGTGCCAGCAGTTTATACCAGTTTCGACAGACAAAAAACTATGGCTACACCTTC | TRBV28 | - | - | TRBJ1-2
CASSGNRLHTDTQYF | TGTGCCAGCAGCGGAAACAGGCTCCACACAGATACGCAGTATTTT | TRBV21-1 | - | - | TRBJ2-3
CASSFRDTSYEQYF | TGCGCCAGCAGCTTCCGGGACACCTCCTACGAGCAGTACTTC | TRBV5-1 | - | - | TRBJ2-7
CASSSRSSGSVTDTQYF | TGTGCCAGTAGTTCAAGATCTAGCGGGAGTGTTACAGATACGCAGTATTTT | TRBV19 | - | TRBD2 | TRBJ2-3
CASRTLQGSTEAFF | TGCGCCAGCAGGACCCTACAGGGCAGCACTGAAGCTTTCTTT | TRBV10-2 | - | - | TRBJ1-1
CASRSRPSGTYEQYF | TGTGCCAGTCGGTCTCGGCCTAGCGGAACCTACGAGCAGTACTTC | TRBV19 | - | TRBD2 | TRBJ2-7
CASSAGRLGSYTF | TGTGCCAGCAGCGCGGGACGGCTGGGGAGCTACACCTTC | TRBV5-8 | - | - | TRBJ1-2
CASSLTRGGGDTQYF | TGTGCCAGCAGCCTAACCCGGGGGGGTGGAGATACGCAGTATTTT | TRBV7-2 | - | TRBD2 | TRBJ2-3
CASSKEGGRSSTDTQYF | TGTGCCAGCAGCAAAGAAGGAGGGAGGAGTTCCACAGATACGCAGTATTTT | TRBV11-2 | - | - | TRBJ2-3
CASSLRGGDYEQYF | TGTGCCAGCAGCCTGAGGGGGGGAGATTACGAGCAGTACTTC | TRBV7-9 | once | - | TRBJ2-7
CASSIAGTGLNQPQHF | TGTGCCAGTAGTATCGCAGGGACAGGGCTCAATCAGCCCCAGCATTTT | TRBV19 | - | TRBD1 | TRBJ1-5
CASSVGSYSDGYTF | TGTGCCAGCAGCGTAGGGTCGTATAGTGATGGCTACACCTTC | TRBV9 | - | - | TRBJ1-2
CASSLSMGLSSYEQYF | TGTGCCAGCAGTTTATCCATGGGACTTTCCTCCTACGAGCAGTACTTC | TRBV27 | - | - | TRBJ2-7
CASSTSSILGGGQSTDTQYF | TGTGCCAGCAGTACCTCATCTATCCTCGGCGGGGGCCAGAGCACAGATACGCAGTATTTT | TRBV28 | - | - | TRBJ2-3
CSSSWRSQRPQETQYF | TGTTCCAGCAGCTGGAGGTCACAGCGGCCCCAAGAGACCCAGTACTTC | TRBV7-9 | - | - | TRBJ2-5
CASSLKRNTGELFF | TGTGCCAGCAGCTTAAAGCGGAACACCGGGGAGCTGTTTTTT | TRBV7-2 | - | - | TRBJ2-2